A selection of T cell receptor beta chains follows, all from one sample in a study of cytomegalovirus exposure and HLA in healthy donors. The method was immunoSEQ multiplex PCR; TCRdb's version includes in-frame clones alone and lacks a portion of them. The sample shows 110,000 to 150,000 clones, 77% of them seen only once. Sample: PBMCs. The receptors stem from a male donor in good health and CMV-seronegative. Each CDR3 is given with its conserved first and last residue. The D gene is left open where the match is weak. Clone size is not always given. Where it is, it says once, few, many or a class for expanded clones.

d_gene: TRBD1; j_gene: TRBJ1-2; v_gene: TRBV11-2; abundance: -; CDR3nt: TGTGCCAGCAGCTTAGCTGGACAGGGGGTCTCCTATGGCTACACCTTC; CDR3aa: CASSLAGQGVSYGYTF
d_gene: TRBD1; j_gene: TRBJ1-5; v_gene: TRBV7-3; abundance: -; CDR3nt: TGTGCCAGCAGCTTACAACAGGGGGGTGGCAATCAGCCCCAGCATTTT; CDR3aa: CASSLQQGGGNQPQHF
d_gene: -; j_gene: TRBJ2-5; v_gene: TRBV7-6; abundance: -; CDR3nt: TGTGCCAGCAGCTTATGGGGCAGAGGATTACAAGAGACCCAGTACTTC; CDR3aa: CASSLWGRGLQETQYF
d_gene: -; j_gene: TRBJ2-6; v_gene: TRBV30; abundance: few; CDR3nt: TGTGCCTGGAGTGTTAAGGGACTGTTCTCTGGGGCCAACGTCCTGACTTTC; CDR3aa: CAWSVKGLFSGANVLTF
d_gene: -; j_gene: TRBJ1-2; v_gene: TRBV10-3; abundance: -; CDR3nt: TGTGCCATCAGTGAGTCTAGAGGGTTAGATGGCTACACCTTC; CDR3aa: CAISESRGLDGYTF
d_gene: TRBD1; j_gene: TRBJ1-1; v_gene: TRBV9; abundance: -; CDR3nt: TGTGCCAGCAGCGCACAGGACAGGGGGCCAACTGAAGCTTTCTTT; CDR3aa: CASSAQDRGPTEAFF
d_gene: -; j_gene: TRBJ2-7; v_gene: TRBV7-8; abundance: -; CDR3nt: TGTGCCAGCAGCGTTGGGAGCTCCTACGAGCAGTACTTC; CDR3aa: CASSVGSSYEQYF
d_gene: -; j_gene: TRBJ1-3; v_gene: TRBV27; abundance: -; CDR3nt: TGTGCCAGCAGTTCCCGCGCGGACGGGATTGGCACCATATATTTT; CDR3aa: CASSSRADGIGTIYF
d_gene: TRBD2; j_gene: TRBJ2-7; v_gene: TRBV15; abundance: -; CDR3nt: TGTGCCACCAGCCTGGACGGGGGGGCTTACGAGCAGTACTTC; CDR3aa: CATSLDGGAYEQYF
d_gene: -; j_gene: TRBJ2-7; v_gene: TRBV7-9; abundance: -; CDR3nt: TGTGCCAGCAGTCCGGGCAGGGGGCGGGGGTCCTACGAGCAGTACTTC; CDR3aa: CASSPGRGRGSYEQYF
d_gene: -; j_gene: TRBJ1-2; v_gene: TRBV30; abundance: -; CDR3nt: TGTGCCTGGAGTGTAAAGTTGGGGCTAGGTGGCTACACCTTC; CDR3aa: CAWSVKLGLGGYTF
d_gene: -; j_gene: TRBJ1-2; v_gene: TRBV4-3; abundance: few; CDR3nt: TGCGCCAGCAGCCAAGACCGGCCGACAGGCACCATCTATGGCTACACCTTC; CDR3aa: CASSQDRPTGTIYGYTF
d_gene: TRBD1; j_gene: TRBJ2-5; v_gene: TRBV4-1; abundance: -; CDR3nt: TGCGCCAGCAGCCAAGATATACAGGCAGGGGGCGGATTAAAGACCCAGTACTTC; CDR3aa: CASSQDIQAGGGLKTQYF
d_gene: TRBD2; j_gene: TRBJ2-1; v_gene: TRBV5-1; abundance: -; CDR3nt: TGCGCCAGCAGCCCTATGAGCGGGAGAGTGAATGAGCAGTTCTTC; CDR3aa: CASSPMSGRVNEQFF
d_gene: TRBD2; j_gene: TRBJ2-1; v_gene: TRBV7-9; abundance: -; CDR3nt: TGTGCCAGCAGCTCTACAGCGGGAGGCATTGTGTCTTACAATGAGCAGTTCTTC; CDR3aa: CASSSTAGGIVSYNEQFF
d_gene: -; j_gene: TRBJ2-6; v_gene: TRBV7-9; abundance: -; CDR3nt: TGTGCCAGCAGCTTAGGGTCAGCTGGGGCCAACGTCCTGACTTTC; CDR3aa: CASSLGSAGANVLTF
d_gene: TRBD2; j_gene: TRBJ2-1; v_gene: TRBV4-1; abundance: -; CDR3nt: TGCGCCAGCAGCCGTGAGACTAGCGGGAGGAATGAGCAGTTCTTC; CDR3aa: CASSRETSGRNEQFF
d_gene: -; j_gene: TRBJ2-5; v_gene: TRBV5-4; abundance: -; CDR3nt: TGTGCCAGCAGCTTGCAGGGCCAAGAGACCCAGTACTTC; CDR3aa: CASSLQGQETQYF
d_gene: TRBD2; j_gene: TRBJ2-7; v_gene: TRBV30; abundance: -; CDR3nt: TGTGCCTGGAGTGTTGGCGAGCGGCTAGCGGGAGGAGGTGAGCAGTACTTC; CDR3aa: CAWSVGERLAGGGEQYF
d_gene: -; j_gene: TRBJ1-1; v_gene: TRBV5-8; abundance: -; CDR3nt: TGTGCCAGCAGCTTGTCACAGAACACTGAAGCTTTCTTT; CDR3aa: CASSLSQNTEAFF
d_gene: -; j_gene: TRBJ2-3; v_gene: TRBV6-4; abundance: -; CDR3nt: TGTGCCAGCAGTGACGAGCATGGGGCTACCACAGATACGCAGTATTTT; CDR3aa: CASSDEHGATTDTQYF
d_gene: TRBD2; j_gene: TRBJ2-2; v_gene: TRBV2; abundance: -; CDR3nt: TGTGCCAGCAGTGGGGGGGGTGGGGCGTACACCGGGGAGCTGTTTTTT; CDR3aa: CASSGGGGAYTGELFF
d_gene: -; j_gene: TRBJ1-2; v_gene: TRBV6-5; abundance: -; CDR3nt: TGTGCCAGCAGTACCGGTGGACTGCCTGGGAATGGCTACACCTTC; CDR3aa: CASSTGGLPGNGYTF
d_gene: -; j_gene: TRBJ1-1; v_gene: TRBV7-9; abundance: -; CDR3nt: TGTGCCAGCAGCTTAACCAGTGGGGGGGCTCAAGCTTTCTTT; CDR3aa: CASSLTSGGAQAFF
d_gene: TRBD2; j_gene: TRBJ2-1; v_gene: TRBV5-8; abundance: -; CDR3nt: TGTGCCAGCAGTCCAAACCAAGCGGGGCTTTACAATGAGCAGTTCTTC; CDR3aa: CASSPNQAGLYNEQFF
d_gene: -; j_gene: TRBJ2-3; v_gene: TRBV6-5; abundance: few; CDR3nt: TGTGCCAGCAGTTACCGAGTCTTCACAGATACGCAGTATTTT; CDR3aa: CASSYRVFTDTQYF
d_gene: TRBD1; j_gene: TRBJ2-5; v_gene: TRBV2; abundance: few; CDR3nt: TGTGCCAGCAGAACCTCTCCGGACAGGCCTGAGACCCAGTACTTC; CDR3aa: CASRTSPDRPETQYF
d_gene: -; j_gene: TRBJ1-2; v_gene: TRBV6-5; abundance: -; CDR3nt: TGTGCCAGCAGTTACGCACATCCCTCTGGTGGCTACACCTTC; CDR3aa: CASSYAHPSGGYTF
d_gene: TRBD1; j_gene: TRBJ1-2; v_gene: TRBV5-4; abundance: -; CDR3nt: TGTGCCAGCAGCGCGGGGACAGGGGAAACGGATGGCTACACCTTC; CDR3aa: CASSAGTGETDGYTF
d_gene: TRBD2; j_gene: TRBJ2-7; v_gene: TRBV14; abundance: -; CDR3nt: TGTGCCAGCAGTCAAGGGAGCGGGAGTCCCTACGAGCAGTACTTC; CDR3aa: CASSQGSGSPYEQYF
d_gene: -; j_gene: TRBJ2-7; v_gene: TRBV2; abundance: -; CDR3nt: TGTGCCAGCAGTGACTTTATTCCACCGGGGTGGCAGTACTTC; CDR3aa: CASSDFIPPGWQYF
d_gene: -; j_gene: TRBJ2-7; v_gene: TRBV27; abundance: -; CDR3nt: TGTGCCAGCAGTTTAAAAATCTACTACGAGCAGTACTTC; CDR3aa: CASSLKIYYEQYF
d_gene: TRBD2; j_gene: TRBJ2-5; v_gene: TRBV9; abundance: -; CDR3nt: TGTGCCAGCAGCGAGCGGGGGGTGGTAGAGACCCAGTACTTC; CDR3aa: CASSERGVVETQYF
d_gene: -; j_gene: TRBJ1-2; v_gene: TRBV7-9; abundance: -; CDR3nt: TGTGCCAGCAGTCCAGGTTCTGGCTACACCTTC; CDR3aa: CASSPGSGYTF